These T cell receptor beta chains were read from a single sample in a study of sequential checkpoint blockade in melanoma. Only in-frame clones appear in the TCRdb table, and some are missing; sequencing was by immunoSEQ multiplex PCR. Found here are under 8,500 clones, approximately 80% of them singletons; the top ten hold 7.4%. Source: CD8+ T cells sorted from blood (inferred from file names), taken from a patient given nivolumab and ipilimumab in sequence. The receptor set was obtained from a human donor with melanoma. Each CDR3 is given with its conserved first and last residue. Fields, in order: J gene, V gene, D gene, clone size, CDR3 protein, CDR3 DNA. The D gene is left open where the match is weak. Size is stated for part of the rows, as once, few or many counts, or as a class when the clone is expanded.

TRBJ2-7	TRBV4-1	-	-	CASSLQTGYEQYF	TGCGCCAGCAGCCTTCAGACAGGCTACGAGCAGTACTTC
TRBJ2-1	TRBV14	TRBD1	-	CASSHGQGYYNEQFF	TGTGCCAGCAGCCACGGACAGGGGTACTACAATGAGCAGTTCTTC
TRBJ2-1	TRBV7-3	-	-	CASSSGQGSYNEQFF	TGTGCCAGCAGCTCGGGCCAGGGATCCTACAATGAGCAGTTCTTC
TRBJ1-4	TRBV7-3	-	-	CASSIGPGNEKLFF	TGTGCCAGCAGTATCGGCCCAGGTAATGAAAAACTGTTTTTT
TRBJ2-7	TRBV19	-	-	CASSISGNYEQYF	TGTGCCAGTAGTATATCAGGGAATTACGAGCAGTACTTC
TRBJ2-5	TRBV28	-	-	CASSLGAEQYF	TGTGCCAGCAGTTTAGGGGCAGAGCAGTACTTC
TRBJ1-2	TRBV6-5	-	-	CASSYREAFGYTF	TGTGCCAGCAGCTACCGGGAGGCCTTTGGCTACACCTTC
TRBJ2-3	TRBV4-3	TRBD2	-	CASSQGSSGMGNTQYF	TGCGCCAGCAGCCAAGGGTCTAGCGGGATGGGGAATACGCAGTATTTT
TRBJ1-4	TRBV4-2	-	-	CASSQDNSPYEKLFF	TGTGCCAGCAGCCAAGATAACAGTCCCTATGAAAAACTGTTTTTT
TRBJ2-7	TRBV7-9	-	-	CASSLGTGMSRYEQYF	TGTGCCAGCAGCTTAGGCACAGGGATGAGCCGATACGAGCAGTACTTC
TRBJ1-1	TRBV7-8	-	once	CASSLGQRPMNTEAFF	TGTGCCAGCAGCCTTGGACAGAGACCTATGAACACTGAAGCTTTCTTT
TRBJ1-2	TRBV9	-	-	CASSAAPLGHLYGYTF	TGTGCCAGCAGCGCGGCCCCCCTTGGACATTTATATGGCTACACCTTC
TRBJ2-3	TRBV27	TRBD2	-	CASRGAQAGGLADTQYF	TGTGCCAGCAGAGGGGCACAAGCGGGAGGGCTCGCAGATACGCAGTATTTT
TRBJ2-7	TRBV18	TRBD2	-	CASSPGTSGTLSYEQYF	TGTGCCAGCTCACCCGGGACTAGCGGAACCCTCTCCTACGAGCAGTACTTC
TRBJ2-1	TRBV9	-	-	CASSVEGPAYNEQFF	TGTGCCAGCAGCGTGGAGGGCCCGGCCTACAATGAGCAGTTCTTC
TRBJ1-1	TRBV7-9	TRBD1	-	CASSLGGGAEAFF	TGTGCCAGCAGCTTAGGAGGGGGCGCTGAAGCTTTCTTT
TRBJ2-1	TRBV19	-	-	CASSFQGLNNEQFF	TGTGCCAGTAGCTTCCAGGGCCTTAACAATGAGCAGTTCTTC
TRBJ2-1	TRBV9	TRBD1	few	CASSVVGQGWRDEQFF	TGTGCCAGCAGCGTAGTTGGACAGGGCTGGAGGGATGAGCAGTTCTTC
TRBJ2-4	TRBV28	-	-	CASSPPGLHPSKNIQYF	TGTGCCAGCAGTCCCCCAGGGTTGCATCCTTCTAAAAACATTCAGTACTTC
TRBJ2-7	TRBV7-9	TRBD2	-	CASSFPSGPYEQYF	TGTGCCAGCAGCTTTCCTAGCGGGCCTTACGAGCAGTACTTC
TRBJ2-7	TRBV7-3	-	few	CASSLSGGYYEQYF	TGTGCCAGCAGCTTATCGGGGGGCTACTACGAGCAGTACTTC
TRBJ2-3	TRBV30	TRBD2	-	CAWGRRENPDTQYF	TGTGCCTGGGGCCGGCGGGAGAACCCAGATACGCAGTATTTT
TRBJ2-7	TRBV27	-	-	CASSLSLSPASYEQYF	TGTGCCAGCAGTTTATCCCTCTCCCCCGCGTCCTACGAGCAGTACTTC
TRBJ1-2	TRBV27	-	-	CASSGQTNYGYTF	TGTGCCAGCAGTGGACAGACTAACTATGGCTACACCTTC
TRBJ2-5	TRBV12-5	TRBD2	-	CASAGGLAVQETQYF	TGTGCTAGTGCCGGGGGACTAGCGGTTCAAGAGACCCAGTACTTC
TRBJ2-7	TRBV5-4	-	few	CASSFVADPYEQYF	TGTGCCAGCAGCTTCGTGGCGGATCCCTACGAGCAGTACTTC
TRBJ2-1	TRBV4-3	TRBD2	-	CASSQEASGRNYNEQFF	TGCGCCAGCAGCCAAGAGGCTAGCGGGAGGAACTACAATGAGCAGTTCTTC
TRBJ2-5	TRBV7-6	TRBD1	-	CASSSRLQGQETQYF	TGTGCCAGCAGCTCAAGGCTACAGGGGCAAGAGACCCAGTACTTC
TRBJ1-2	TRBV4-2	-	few	CASSPGTYSNPNYGYTF	TGTGCCAGCAGCCCGGGGACTTACTCAAACCCTAACTATGGCTACACCTTC
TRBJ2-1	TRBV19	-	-	CASSDSNEQFF	TGTGCCAGTAGCGACAGCAATGAGCAGTTCTTC
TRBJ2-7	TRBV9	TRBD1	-	CASSPPGQGVTYEQYF	TGTGCCAGCAGCCCCCCGGGCCAGGGGGTCACCTACGAGCAGTACTTC
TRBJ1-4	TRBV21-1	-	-	CASSYWGGQGYEKLFF	TGTGCCAGCAGCTATTGGGGGGGACAGGGATATGAAAAACTGTTTTTT
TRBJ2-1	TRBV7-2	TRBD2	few	CASSPPGSGRNEQFF	TGTGCCAGCAGCCCACCGGGGAGCGGGAGAAATGAGCAGTTCTTC
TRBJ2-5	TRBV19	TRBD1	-	CASSDRGGETQYF	TGTGCCAGTAGTGACAGGGGAGGAGAGACCCAGTACTTC
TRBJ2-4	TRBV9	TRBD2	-	CASSPPGGVDIQYF	TGTGCCAGCAGCCCCCCCGGGGGGGTAGACATTCAGTACTTC
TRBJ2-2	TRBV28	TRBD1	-	CASTDRVGELFF	TGTGCCAGCACGGACAGGGTCGGGGAGCTGTTTTTT
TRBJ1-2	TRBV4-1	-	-	CASSQMGGTPAGYTF	TGCGCCAGCAGCCAAATGGGAGGAACCCCCGCTGGCTACACCTTC
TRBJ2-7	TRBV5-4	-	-	CASSLVAGYEQYF	TGTGCCAGCAGCTTGGTGGCGGGCTACGAGCAGTACTTC
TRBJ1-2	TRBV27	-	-	CASSPSRGSPGYTF	TGTGCCAGCAGCCCATCCCGTGGGAGTCCTGGCTACACCTTC
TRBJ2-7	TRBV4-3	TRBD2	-	CASSPALGGAYEQYF	TGCGCCAGCAGCCCCGCCCTCGGGGGGGCCTACGAGCAGTACTTC
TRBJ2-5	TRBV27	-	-	CASSPAGSQETQYF	TGTGCCAGCAGTCCGGCGGGGAGCCAAGAGACCCAGTACTTC
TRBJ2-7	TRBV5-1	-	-	CASSLEFSFVLSYEQYF	TGCGCCAGCAGCTTGGAATTCTCCTTCGTACTCTCCTACGAGCAGTACTTC
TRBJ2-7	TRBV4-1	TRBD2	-	CASSHRTSGAYEQYF	TGCGCCAGCAGTCATCGGACTAGCGGGGCCTACGAGCAGTACTTC
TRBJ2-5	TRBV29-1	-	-	CSVDEMRWVQETQYF	TGCAGCGTTGATGAGATGAGGTGGGTCCAAGAGACCCAGTACTTC
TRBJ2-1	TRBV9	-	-	CASSQTLNNEQFF	TGTGCCAGCAGCCAGACTCTAAACAATGAGCAGTTCTTC
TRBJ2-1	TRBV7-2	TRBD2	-	CASSTGLAGVYEQFF	TGTGCCAGCAGCACGGGACTAGCGGGAGTTTATGAGCAGTTCTTC
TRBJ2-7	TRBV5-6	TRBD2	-	CASSLGGLAGVSYEQYF	TGTGCCAGCAGCTTGGGAGGTTTGGCGGGAGTATCCTACGAGCAGTACTTC
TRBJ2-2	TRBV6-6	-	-	CASSRMGLAGTGELFF	TGTGCCAGCAGTCGCATGGGGCTGGCAGGGACCGGGGAGCTGTTTTTT
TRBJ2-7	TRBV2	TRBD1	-	CASMGQGYEQYF	TGTGCCAGCATGGGACAGGGATACGAGCAGTACTTC
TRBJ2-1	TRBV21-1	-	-	CASSTPEGQGVNEQFF	TGTGCCAGCAGCACACCTGAGGGACAGGGGGTCAATGAGCAGTTCTTC
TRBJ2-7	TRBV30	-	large	CAWSLDAGEQYF	TGTGCCTGGAGCCTCGATGCGGGCGAGCAGTACTTC
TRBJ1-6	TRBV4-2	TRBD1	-	CASSQPGQGNSPLHF	TGTGCCAGCAGCCAACCAGGACAGGGCAATTCACCCCTCCACTTT
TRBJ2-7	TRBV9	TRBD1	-	CASSLGTGGYEQYF	TGTGCCAGCAGCCTCGGGACAGGGGGCTACGAGCAGTACTTC
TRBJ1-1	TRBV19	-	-	CASISVFENTKAFF	TGTGCCAGTATTTCTGTGTTTGAGAACACTAAAGCTTTCTTT
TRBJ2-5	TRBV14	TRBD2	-	CASGQTAGVGETQYF	TGTGCCAGCGGCCAGACAGCGGGAGTGGGAGAGACCCAGTACTTC